The entry below gives a single TCR beta chain sequence along with its context. Its cognate antigen is unknown. Template switching, a step in the protocol, added a universal primer site, and cDNA carried unique molecular identifiers. From the 5' RACE reads, TCRdb called clonotypes with MiXCR, one entry per CDR3 protein. The data show 1.5 million or so distinct CDR3 sequences, 32% seen once. The data originate from a study of identical twins. Study-level results: Alpha sequences that were out-of-frame and twin-shared showed an excess of low generation probability. Beta out-of-frame twin sharing showed a weaker excess.

In germline, CDR1 is MNHEY, CDR2 SMNVEV (reference sequence). The CDR3 runs to 15 residues. V shed 2 bases and J 2 bases; nucleotides not matched to a gene: 6. Sequenced material: cord blood. The rearrangement joins TRBV27 to TRBJ2-7; 7 bases match TRBD1. The receptor comes from a newborn girl in good health. Here the CDR3 DNA reads TGTGCCAGCAGTTTAAATCGACAGGGTACCTACGAGCAGTACTTC. As protein: CASSLNRQGTYEQYF.